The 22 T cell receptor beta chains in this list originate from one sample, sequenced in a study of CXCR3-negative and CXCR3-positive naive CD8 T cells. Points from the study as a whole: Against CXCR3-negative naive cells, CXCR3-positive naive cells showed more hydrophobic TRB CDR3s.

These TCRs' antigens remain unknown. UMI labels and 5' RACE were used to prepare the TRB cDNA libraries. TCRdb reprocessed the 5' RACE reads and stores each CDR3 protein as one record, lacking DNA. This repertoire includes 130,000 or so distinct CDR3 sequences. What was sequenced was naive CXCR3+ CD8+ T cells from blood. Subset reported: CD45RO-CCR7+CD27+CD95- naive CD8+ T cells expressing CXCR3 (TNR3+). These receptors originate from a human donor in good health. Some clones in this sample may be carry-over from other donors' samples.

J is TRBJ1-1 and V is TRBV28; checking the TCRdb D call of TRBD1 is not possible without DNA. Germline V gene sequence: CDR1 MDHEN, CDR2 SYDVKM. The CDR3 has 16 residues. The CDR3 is CASSYPTGAILTEAFF.

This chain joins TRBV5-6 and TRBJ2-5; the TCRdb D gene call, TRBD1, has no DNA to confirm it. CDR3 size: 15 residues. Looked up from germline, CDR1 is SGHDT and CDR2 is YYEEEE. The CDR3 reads CASSAGTKLQETQYF.

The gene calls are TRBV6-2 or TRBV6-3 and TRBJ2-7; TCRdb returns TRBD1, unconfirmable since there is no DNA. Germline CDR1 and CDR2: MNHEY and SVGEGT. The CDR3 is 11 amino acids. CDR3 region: CASTRDYEQYF.

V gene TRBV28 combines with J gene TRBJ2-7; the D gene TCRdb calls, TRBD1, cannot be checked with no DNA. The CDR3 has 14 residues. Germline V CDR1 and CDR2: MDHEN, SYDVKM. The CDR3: CASSLSPGSYEQYF.

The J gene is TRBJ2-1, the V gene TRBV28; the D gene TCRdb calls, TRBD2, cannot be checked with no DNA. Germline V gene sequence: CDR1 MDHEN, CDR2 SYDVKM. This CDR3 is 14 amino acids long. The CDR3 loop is CASSVRDYYNEQFF.

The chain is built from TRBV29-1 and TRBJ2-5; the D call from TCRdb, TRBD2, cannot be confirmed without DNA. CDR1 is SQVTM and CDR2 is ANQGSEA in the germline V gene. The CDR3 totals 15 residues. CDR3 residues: CSVEDLNSGQETQYF.

CDR3 sequence: CASSQTSGSSYEQYF. J is TRBJ2-7 and V is TRBV4-1; TCRdb calls TRBD2, which cannot be checked without DNA. There are 15 residues in the CDR3. Germline values: CDR1 MGHRA, CDR2 YSYEKL.

CDR3 residues: CASSYSRTGPSYNEQFF. The J gene is TRBJ2-1, the V gene TRBV6-5; the D call from TCRdb, TRBD1, cannot be confirmed without DNA. Germline CDR1 MNHEY, CDR2 SVGAGI. This CDR3 is 17 amino acids long.

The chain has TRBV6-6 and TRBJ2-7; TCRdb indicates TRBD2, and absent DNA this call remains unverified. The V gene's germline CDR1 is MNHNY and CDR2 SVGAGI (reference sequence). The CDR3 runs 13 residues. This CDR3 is CASRGTAGYEQYF.

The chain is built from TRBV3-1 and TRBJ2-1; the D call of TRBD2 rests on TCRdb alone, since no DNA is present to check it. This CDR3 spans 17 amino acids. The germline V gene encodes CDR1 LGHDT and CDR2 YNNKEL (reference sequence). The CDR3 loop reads CASSEGRGLAAYNEQFF.

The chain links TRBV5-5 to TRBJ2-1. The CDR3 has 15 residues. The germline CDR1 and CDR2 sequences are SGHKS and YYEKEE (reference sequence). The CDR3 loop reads CASIDNIQYYNEQFF.

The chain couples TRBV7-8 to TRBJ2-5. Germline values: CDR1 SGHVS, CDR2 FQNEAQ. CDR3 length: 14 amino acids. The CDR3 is CASSLVVVQETQYF.

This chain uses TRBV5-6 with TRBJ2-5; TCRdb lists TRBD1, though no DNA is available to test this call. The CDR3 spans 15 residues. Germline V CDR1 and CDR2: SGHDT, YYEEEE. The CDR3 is CASSFAGGLGETQYF.

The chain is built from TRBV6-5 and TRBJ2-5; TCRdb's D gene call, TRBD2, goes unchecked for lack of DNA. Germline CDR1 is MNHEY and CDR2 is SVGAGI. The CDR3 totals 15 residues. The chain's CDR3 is CASSYSRGAFETQYF.

CDR3 sequence: CASSPRALGAYGYTF. The chain uses TRBV28 and TRBJ1-2. Germline V CDR1 and CDR2: MDHEN, SYDVKM. CDR3 length equals 15 residues.

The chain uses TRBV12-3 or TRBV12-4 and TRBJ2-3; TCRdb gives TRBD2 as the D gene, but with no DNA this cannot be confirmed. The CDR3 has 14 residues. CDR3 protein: CASSERGSTDTQYF.

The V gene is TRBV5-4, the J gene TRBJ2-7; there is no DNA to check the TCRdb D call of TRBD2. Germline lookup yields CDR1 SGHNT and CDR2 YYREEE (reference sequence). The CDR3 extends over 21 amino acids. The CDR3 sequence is CASSLGGLAGGPPEGFHEQYF.

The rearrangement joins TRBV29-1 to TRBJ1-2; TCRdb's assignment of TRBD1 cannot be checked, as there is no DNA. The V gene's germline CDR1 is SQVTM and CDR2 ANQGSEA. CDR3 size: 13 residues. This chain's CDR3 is CSVEETGGYGYTF.

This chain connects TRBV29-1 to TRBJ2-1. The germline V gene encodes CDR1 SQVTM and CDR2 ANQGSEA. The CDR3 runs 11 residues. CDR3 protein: CRVDVYNEQFF.

The CDR3 reads CSARRTDYNEQFF. This rearrangement joins TRBV20-1 to TRBJ2-1; TCRdb indicates TRBD1, and absent DNA this call remains unverified. CDR3 length: 13 residues. Germline V lookup: CDR1 DFQATT, CDR2 SNEGSKA (reference sequence).

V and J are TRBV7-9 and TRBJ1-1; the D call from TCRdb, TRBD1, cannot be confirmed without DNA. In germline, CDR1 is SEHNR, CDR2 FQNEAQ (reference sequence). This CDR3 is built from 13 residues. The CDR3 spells CASSPPAGTEAFF.

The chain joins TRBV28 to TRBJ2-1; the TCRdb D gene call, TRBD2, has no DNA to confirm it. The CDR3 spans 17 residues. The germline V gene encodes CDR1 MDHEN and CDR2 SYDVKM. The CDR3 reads CASSLFLAGGSHNEQFF.